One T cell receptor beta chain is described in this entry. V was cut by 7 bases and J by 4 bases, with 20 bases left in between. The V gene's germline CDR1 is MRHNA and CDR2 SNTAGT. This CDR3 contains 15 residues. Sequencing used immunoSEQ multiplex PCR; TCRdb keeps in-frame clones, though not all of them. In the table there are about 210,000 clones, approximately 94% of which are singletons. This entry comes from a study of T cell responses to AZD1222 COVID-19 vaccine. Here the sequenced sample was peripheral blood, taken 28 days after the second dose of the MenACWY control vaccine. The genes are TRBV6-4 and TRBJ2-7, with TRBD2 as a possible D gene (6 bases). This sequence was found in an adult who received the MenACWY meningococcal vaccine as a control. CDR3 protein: CASTHGEEEEYEQYF. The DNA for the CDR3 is TGTGCCAGCACTCATGGGGAGGAGGAGGAATACGAGCAGTACTTC.